This TCR beta chain comes out of a study of CD4 T cells in relation to SARS-CoV-2 and coronaviruses. CDR1 is LGHDT and CDR2 is YNNKEL in the germline V gene (reference sequence). The CDR3 is 20 amino acids. The J segment lost 7 bases and the V segment lost 4 bases, leaving 22 bases of the junction unmatched. Only in-frame clones appear in the TCRdb table, and some are missing; sequencing was by immunoSEQ multiplex PCR. The profile shows tens of thousands of clones, roughly nine tenths of them singletons. This receptor was taken from an adult with COVID-19. This chain uses TRBV3-1 (or the pseudogene TRBV3-2) with TRBJ2-2, with 9 bases aligning to TRBD2. The sequenced sample consisted of naive CD4+ T cells from PBMCs. Specified subset: naive CD4+ T cells isolated by negative enrichment. The CDR3 is CASSPRSFLLAGVFDGELFF. The CDR3 bases are TGTGCCAGCAGCCCCCGATCTTTTTTATTAGCGGGAGTGTTTGACGGGGAGCTGTTTTTT.